This T cell receptor beta chain appears in the sequencing data of a study of Graves' ophthalmopathy and Graves' hyperthyroidism (dated by TCRdb to 2016 to 2019). Turning to the overall study: Peripheral blood was collected before any treatment was given, at the time of initial diagnosis. An independent validation cohort was composed of approximately 18 hyperthyroidism patients and 17 patients who later progressed from hyperthyroidism to ophthalmopathy. To explore V-J signatures that separate ophthalmopathy from hyperthyroidism, a discovery set of approximately 100 patients was enrolled, consisting of 40 to 45 with ophthalmopathy and some 59 with stable hyperthyroidism. Following sampling, methimazole starting at 30 mg daily was administered to hyperthyroidism patients, and high-dose intravenous methylprednisolone was administered to ophthalmopathy patients. T-cell repertoires of thyroid tissue and blood were compared in a handful of hyperthyroidism patients. In total, 135 blood samples were TCR-sequenced: some 40 ophthalmopathy, about 75 hyperthyroidism and some 17 hyperthyroidism-to-ophthalmopathy patients. TCR beta repertoire signatures were used to distinguish Graves' ophthalmopathy from Graves' hyperthyroidism and to predict progression to ophthalmopathy. Results and caveats for the whole study, not just this receptor: In validation, the model predicted ophthalmopathy progression with 55% to 71% sensitivity and roughly 78% specificity; roughly 11 predicted patients were CT-confirmed with GO in a median of 6.5 months. Most expanded thyroid clonotypes with frequency above 0.001 were also detected in blood, suggesting blood repertoires may reflect the thyroid immune response. In cross-validation, the 13-signature model distinguished ophthalmopathy from stable hyperthyroidism with just over 85% sensitivity and roughly 81% specificity, and in the test set the corresponding values were roughly 80% and 76%. No statistical method was used to predetermine the sample size, and group allocation was not hidden from the investigators.

Patients with ophthalmopathy had moderately to severely active disease, with a Clinical Activity Score of 3 or more, a NOSPECS grade of 4 or more, and a disease duration of less than 3 months. Patients with other autoimmune diseases, uncontrolled infections, pregnancy or lactation were excluded. Diagnosis relied on clinical symptoms, serum thyroxine, TRAb, thyroid ultrasound and orbital computed tomography. PBMCs were isolated from about 9 ml of fresh peripheral blood by Ficoll-Paque density gradient centrifugation. Trizol reagent was used to extract the total RNA, and its quality was then checked on an Agilent 2100 Bioanalyzer. Many counts were recorded for this clonotype. Its antigen specificity is not known. Per-base quality was not reported, and no clone a single base away is much larger than it. The V and J ends are trimmed by 4 bases and 1 base, leaving 17 bases between them. Looking up the germline V gene yields CDR1 SGHRS and CDR2 YFSETQ. From its cysteine to its phenylalanine, the CDR3 spans 16 amino acids. The sequence is cut down to CDR3 DNA, 48 bases in frame from base 1.

For repertoire sequencing, TCR beta CDR3 regions were amplified from RNA transcripts. A first-round RT-PCR used HTBI primers with the Qiagen OneStep RT-PCR kit, followed by a second-round multiplex PCR, size selection and purification. Sequencing of the libraries was carried out on an Illumina HiSeq2000 in paired-end mode with 100 bp reads. As for how the authors treated the data: SOAPnuke was used for read processing, and reads with adapters, uncalled bases, a mean Phred below 15, or no exact constant-primer or identifier match were discarded. COPE v1.2.5 was used to merge the high-quality paired reads. Unique nucleotide sequences were defined as clonotypes and aligned to IMGT TRB V, D and J references using MiTCR v1.1. Only V-J combinations with frequency above 0.0001 were analysed, covering over 99% of repertoires. A TCR clonal expansion and chaos score per V-J combination was defined as the ratio of F50 clonal expansion to chaos observed in the TCRdist matrix. Welch's t-statistics and random forest were used to reduce features to 13 V-J combinations, which were fed into a naive Bayes classifier. The Morisita-Horn index was used to measure how similar the thyroid and blood repertoires were. The public reads were reprocessed in TCRdb via fastp at Q25 and MiXCR, keeping in-frame beta chains. Each record represents a unique CDR3 protein, reported with the most common genes and DNA among its rows. TCRdb, not the original authors, processed these V and J calls. Recorded for this sample are a few hundred thousand distinct CDR3 sequences; around a sixth of them occurred a single time. 9% to 15% of the sample is in the top ten clones.

Sequencing used peripheral blood. The rearranged chain carries TRBV5-1 and TRBJ1-1, with TRBD1 as a weak D call on 6 bases. This clonotype originated in an adult man with Graves' ophthalmopathy. The encoded CDR3 is CASSLWSGARNTEAFF. The DNA is as follows: TGCGCCAGCAGCCTATGGTCAGGGGCGCGGAACACTGAAGCTTTCTTT.